The 22 T cell receptor beta chains listed next were all sequenced from one sample in a study of OX40 agonist ivuxolimab in advanced cancers. Measured with immunoSEQ multiplex PCR; TCRdb has only the in-frame clones, and not every one. The sample has around 34,000 clones; around 81% are singletons. Sequencing used CD4+ or CD8+ T cells sorted from blood, obtained in a trial of the OX40 agonist ivuxolimab. The receptor set was obtained from an adult with an advanced solid tumor such as melanoma, head and neck, liver or kidney cancer.

The chain carries TRBV19 and TRBJ2-7; TRBD1 matches at 8 bases. The CDR3 loop spans 14 amino acids. Trimming cost V 5 bases and J 6 bases; bases outside gene matches: 9. CDR1 and CDR2 (germline): LNHDA, SQIVND (reference sequence). Here the CDR3 reads CASSQATGVFEQYF. CDR3 nucleotides: TGTGCCAGTAGTCAGGCGACAGGGGTATTCGAGCAGTACTTC.

The V gene is TRBV5-1, the J gene TRBJ1-1, with 8 positions matching TRBD1. The CDR3 spans 14 residues. With 4 bases clipped from V and 1 base from J, the junction kept 3 bases outside the gene matches. Germline values: CDR1 SGHRS, CDR2 YFSETQ. The CDR3 loop is CASSGGQANTEAFF. DNA of the CDR3: TGCGCCAGCAGCGGGGGACAGGCGAACACTGAAGCTTTCTTT.

This chain links TRBV7-9 with TRBJ2-7, with D unresolved. The V gene lost 6 bases and the J gene lost 6 bases, with 18 bases spanning the gap. This CDR3 contains 14 residues. The germline CDR1 and CDR2 sequences are SEHNR and FQNEAQ (reference sequence). DNA of the CDR3: TGTGCCAGCAGTACTACAAGGAATTGGGCCGAGCAGTACTTC. Translated, it gives CASSTTRNWAEQYF.

The V and J genes are TRBV30 and TRBJ2-5, with TRBD2 identical over 10 bases. Germline V gene data show CDR1 as GTSNPN and CDR2 as SVGIG (reference sequence). The CDR3 spans 14 residues. V lost 1 base, J lost 4 bases, and 3 bases stayed unmatched. In DNA, the CDR3 is TGTGCCTGGAGTGCCTTAGCGGGAGGAGAGACCCAGTACTTC. It translates to CAWSALAGGETQYF. The complete variable domain, with remaining parts taken from reference TRBV30 and TRBJ2-5, reads SQTIHQWPATLVQPVGSPLSLECTVEGTSNPNLYWYRQAAGRGLQLLFYSVGIGQISSEVPQNLSASRPQDRQFILSSKKLLLSDSGFYLCAWSALAGGETQYFGPGTRLLVL.

V usage is TRBV19 and J usage is TRBJ2-3; D gene unclear. V lost 2 bases, J lost 4 bases, and 4 bases lay in between. The germline V gene has CDR1 LNHDA and CDR2 SQIVND (reference sequence). The CDR3 runs 12 residues. CDR3 sequence (DNA): TGTGCCAGTAGTATACACGCAGATACGCAGTATTTT. It encodes CASSIHADTQYF.

The rearrangement links TRBV5-1 to TRBJ1-1; D is uncertain. Germline lookup yields CDR1 SGHRS and CDR2 YFSETQ. The CDR3 runs to 16 residues. V dropped 2 bases and J dropped 1 base, with 15 bases sitting between them. CDR3 region: CASSFMGSQRNTEAFF. CDR3 coding DNA: TGCGCCAGCAGCTTTATGGGCAGCCAAAGGAACACTGAAGCTTTCTTT.

The CDR3 here is CASSPGPASNNSPLHF. Written as DNA, the CDR3 is TGCGCCAGCAGCCCAGGACCCGCCTCGAATAATTCACCCCTCCACTTT. The V gene is TRBV5-1, the J gene TRBJ1-6; unclear D gene. Germline loops: CDR1 SGHRS, CDR2 YFSETQ. The CDR3 has 16 amino acids. The V gene lost 4 bases and the J gene lost 5 bases, with 16 bases spanning the gap.

The chain recombines TRBV10-3 with TRBJ2-7; 7 bases map to TRBD2. Germline loops: CDR1 ENHRY, CDR2 SYGVKD. The CDR3 sequence is 14 residues long. V gave up 7 bases and J gave up 4 bases; unmatched junction bases: 10. This CDR3 is CAIKEEGGPYEQYF. CDR3 DNA: TGTGCCATCAAAGAAGAGGGAGGGCCATACGAGCAGTACTTC.

The chain has TRBV30 and TRBJ1-2; D uncertain. This CDR3 is built from 16 residues. V was trimmed by 5 bases and J by 7 bases, leaving 26 bases between them. Germline values: CDR1 GTSNPN, CDR2 SVGIG (reference sequence). The CDR3 DNA reads TGTGCCTGGGCGGCCCTGGACGGCACTGGGTTCGGTGGCTACACCTTC. This encodes CAWAALDGTGFGGYTF.

This clone appeared once. The chain uses TRBV6-5 and TRBJ1-2; perhaps TRBD1 as D (5 bases). Trimming took 4 bases from V and 4 from J, leaving 13 bases between them. Germline V gives CDR1 MNHEY, CDR2 SVGAGI. CDR3 size: 14 residues. The CDR3, as DNA: TGTGCCAGCAGTTTCGGCAGGGATGTCTATGGCTACACCTTC. This codes for CASSFGRDVYGYTF.

This chain links TRBV30 with TRBJ2-5, with TRBD2 identical over 8 bases. Germline V gene sequence: CDR1 GTSNPN, CDR2 SVGIG (reference sequence). The CDR3 runs to 15 residues. V gave up 3 bases and J gave up 5 bases; unmatched junction bases: 11. CDR3 DNA sequence: TGTGCCTGGAGGGTCTCCGGGGGGGCCTGGGAGACCCAGTACTTC. It is translated as CAWRVSGGAWETQYF. The complete variable domain, with remaining parts taken from reference TRBV30 and TRBJ2-5, reads SQTIHQWPATLVQPVGSPLSLECTVEGTSNPNLYWYRQAAGRGLQLLFYSVGIGQISSEVPQNLSASRPQDRQFILSSKKLLLSDSGFYLCAWRVSGGAWETQYFGPGTRLLVL.

The V call is TRBV30, the J call TRBJ2-3; TRBD1 might be the D (6 bases). CDR3 length equals 13 residues. Trimming stripped 7 bases from V and 0 bases from J, with 11 bases between. Germline V gene sequence: CDR1 GTSNPN, CDR2 SVGIG (reference sequence). The CDR3 is CAFPGQSTDTQYF. The CDR3 nucleotides are TGTGCCTTCCCCGGACAGAGCACAGATACGCAGTATTTT.

This chain links TRBV21-1 with TRBJ2-2; the table gives TRBD1 as D, unverified against the DNA. TRBV21-1 is flagged as a pseudogene. This CDR3 is built from 18 residues. CDR3 coding DNA: TGTGCCAGCAGCACGAGTGGTTTCATGTCCTCCCCAGGCGGGGAGCTGTTTTTT. Translation gives CASSTSGFMSSPGGELFF.

The rearrangement joins TRBV9 to TRBJ2-1; tentative D call: TRBD2 (6 bases). This CDR3 is 15 amino acids long. Per the germline V gene, CDR1 is SGDLS and CDR2 is YYNGEE. The V end lost 3 bases, the J end lost 5 bases, and 15 bases lay between the germline ends. The CDR3 reads CASSARGTKDNEQFF. The DNA of the CDR3 is TGTGCCAGCAGCGCTCGGGGGACCAAAGACAATGAGCAGTTCTTC. Using reference TRBV9 and TRBJ2-1 for the parts outside the CDR3, the full variable domain is DSGVTQTPKHLITATGQRVTLRCSPRSGDLSVYWYQQSLDQGLQFLIQYYNGEERAKGNILERFSAQQFPDLHSELNLSSLELGDSALYFCASSARGTKDNEQFFGPGTRLTVL.

This rearrangement joins TRBV5-5 to TRBJ2-3, with unresolved D. This CDR3 region has 12 residues. The V gene lost 3 bases and the J gene lost 4 bases, with 6 bases spanning the gap. Germline loops: CDR1 SGHKS, CDR2 YYEKEE (reference sequence). The CDR3 coding sequence is TGTGCCAGCAGCTACAATCCAGATACGCAGTATTTT. It specifies CASSYNPDTQYF.

This clone was detected a few times. The chain uses TRBV7-2 and TRBJ2-2; TRBD1 agrees at 8 bases. This CDR3 region has 15 residues. Germline V CDR1 and CDR2: SGHTA, FQGNSA. The ends lost 7 bases at V and 5 bases at J; junction bases unmatched: 9. DNA for the CDR3: TGTGCCAGCACCCCAGGACAGGGAAGAACCGGGGAGCTGTTTTTT. It specifies CASTPGQGRTGELFF.

The rearrangement uses TRBV19 and TRBJ2-6; 11 positions match TRBD1. V dropped 6 bases and J dropped 0; count of bases not matched to a gene: 7. CDR1 and CDR2 from the germline V gene are LNHDA and SQIVND (reference sequence). This CDR3 is 18 amino acids long. The CDR3 is CASSRGQGEPSGANVLTF. The CDR3 nucleotides are TGTGCCAGTAGCCGGGGACAGGGGGAACCCTCTGGGGCCAACGTCCTGACTTTC.

V and J are TRBV5-1 and TRBJ2-1, with 12 positions matching TRBD2. The CDR3 has 16 amino acids. V gave up 0 bases and J gave up 3 bases; unmatched junction bases: 1. Germline loops: CDR1 SGHRS, CDR2 YFSETQ. CDR3 protein: CASSLGLAGVYNEQFF. The CDR3 DNA sequence: TGCGCCAGCAGCTTGGGACTAGCGGGAGTCTACAATGAGCAGTTCTTC.

Written as DNA, the CDR3 is TGTGCCAGCAGCTTAGACAGCTCCTACAATGAGCAGTTCTTC. Protein product: CASSLDSSYNEQFF. The chain carries TRBV7-3 and TRBJ2-1, with a tentative D call TRBD1 (5 bases). Trimming cost V 2 bases and J 0 bases, with 5 bases left between them. Looked up from germline, CDR1 is SGHTA and CDR2 is FQGTGA. There are 14 residues in the CDR3.

V and J are TRBV6-1 and TRBJ1-2; the D is unclear. This CDR3 is built from 15 residues. CDR1 and CDR2 from the germline V gene are MNHNS and SASEGT. Trimming cost V 0 bases and J 2 bases, with 10 bases left between them. The CDR3 is CASSEALPVNYGYTF. CDR3 in DNA: TGTGCCAGCAGTGAAGCGCTTCCAGTGAACTATGGCTACACCTTC.

The chain uses TRBV27 and TRBJ2-3; no reliable D call. Germline V gives CDR1 MNHEY, CDR2 SMNVEV (reference sequence). Trimming pared 1 base from V and 1 base from J, leaving 3 bases between. This CDR3 is built from 13 residues. CDR3 coding DNA: TGTGCCAGCAGTTTATGGGGCACAGATACGCAGTATTTT. Translating gives CASSLWGTDTQYF.

V gene TRBV5-1 combines with J gene TRBJ2-1, with D unresolved. Germline V gene lookup returns CDR1 SGHRS and CDR2 YFSETQ. Trimming pared 5 bases from V and 0 bases from J, leaving 24 bases between. This CDR3 has 19 amino acids. The CDR3 region is CASRLYLTDVTYSYNEQFF. The CDR3 region has the DNA TGCGCCAGCAGACTTTACCTTACGGACGTGACTTACTCCTACAATGAGCAGTTCTTC.